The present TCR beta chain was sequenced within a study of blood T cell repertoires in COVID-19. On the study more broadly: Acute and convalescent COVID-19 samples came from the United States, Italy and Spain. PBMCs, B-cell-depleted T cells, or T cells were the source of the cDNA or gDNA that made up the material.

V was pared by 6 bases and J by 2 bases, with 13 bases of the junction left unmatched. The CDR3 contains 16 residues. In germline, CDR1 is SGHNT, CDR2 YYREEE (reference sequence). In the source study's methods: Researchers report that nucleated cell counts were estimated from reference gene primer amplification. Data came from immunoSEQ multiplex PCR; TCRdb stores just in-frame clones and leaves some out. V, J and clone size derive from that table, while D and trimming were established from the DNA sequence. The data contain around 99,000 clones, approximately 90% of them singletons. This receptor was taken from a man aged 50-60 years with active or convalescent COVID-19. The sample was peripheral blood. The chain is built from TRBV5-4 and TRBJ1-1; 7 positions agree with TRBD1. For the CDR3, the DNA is TGTGCCAGCACCCCCCAGGGGGGCAGGGCTAACACTGAAGCTTTCTTT. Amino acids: CASTPQGGRANTEAFF.